In this sample, the clone carrying this T cell receptor beta chain turned up a few times. As yet, its antigen is unknown. The protocol was immunoSEQ multiplex PCR, while the TCRdb copy is restricted to in-frame clones and leaves out a portion. The sample lists about 310,000 clones; nearly 90% were seen once. This record comes from a study of cytomegalovirus exposure and HLA in healthy donors. Germline-derived CDR1 and CDR2 are SNHLY and FYNNEI. Trimming removed 4 bases from V and 5 bases from J, with 12 bases in between. The CDR3 runs to 14 residues. Study outcomes and limitations: The majority of TCR sequences were rare, yet some public TCRs appeared in many donors.

This chain joins TRBV2 and TRBJ1-5, with TRBD1 as a possible D gene (6 bases). The material sequenced was PBMCs. The receptor comes from a man younger than 45 in good health and CMV-seronegative. CDR3 sequence reads: CASSGTEDDQPQHF. CDR3 coding DNA: TGTGCCAGCAGTGGGACAGAGGATGATCAGCCCCAGCATTTT.